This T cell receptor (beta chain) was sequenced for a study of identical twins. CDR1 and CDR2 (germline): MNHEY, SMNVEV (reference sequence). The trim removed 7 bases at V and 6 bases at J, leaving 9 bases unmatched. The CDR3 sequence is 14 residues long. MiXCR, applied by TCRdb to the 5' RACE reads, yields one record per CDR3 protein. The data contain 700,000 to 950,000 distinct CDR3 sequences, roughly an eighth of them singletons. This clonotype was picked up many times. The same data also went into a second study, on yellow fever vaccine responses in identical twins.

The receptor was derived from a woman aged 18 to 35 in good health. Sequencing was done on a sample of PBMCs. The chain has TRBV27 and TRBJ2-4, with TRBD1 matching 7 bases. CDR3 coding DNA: TGTGCCAGCACTCCCAGGGGGAGACCAAACATTCAGTACTTC. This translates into CASTPRGRPNIQYF.